Each of the 20 T cell receptor beta chains below was sequenced from the same sample in a study of cytomegalovirus exposure and HLA in healthy donors. Both 60 Vbeta primers and 13 Jbeta primers went into the PCR. TCRdb's table, derived via immunoSEQ multiplex PCR, lists solely in-frame clones and lacks some. This table lists approximately 110,000 clones. Sequenced input: PBMCs. The receptors here all came from a man between 40 and 49 years old in good health and CMV-seropositive.

CDR3: CASSYSSGNNEQFF. CDR3 nucleotides: TGTGCCAGCAGCTACTCTAGCGGCAACAATGAGCAGTTCTTC. The chain uses TRBV9 and TRBJ2-1; TRBD2 aligns across 7 bases. The ends lost 4 bases at V and 5 bases at J; junction bases unmatched: 6. The length of the CDR3 is 14 residues. Germline loops: CDR1 SGDLS, CDR2 YYNGEE.

V is TRBV7-2 and J is TRBJ1-4, with TRBD1 matching over 10 bases. CDR3 size: 16 residues. Germline lookup yields CDR1 SGHTA and CDR2 FQGNSA. V dropped 1 base and J dropped 3; count of bases not matched to a gene: 2. The CDR3 sequence: CASSLVGTGANEKLFF. The CDR3 region has the DNA TGTGCCAGCAGCTTAGTGGGGACAGGGGCTAATGAAAAACTGTTTTTT.

For the CDR3, the DNA is TGTGCCAGCAGTGCGGATTCAGGGGTTTACGAGCAGTACTTC. Encoded protein: CASSADSGVYEQYF. The chain employs TRBV27 and TRBJ2-5, with a tentative D call TRBD1 (6 bases). The DNA end is a closer match to TRBJ2-7, so the J assignment may be wrong. Germline V CDR1 and CDR2: MNHEY, SMNVEV (reference sequence). The CDR3 covers 14 residues.

This chain joins TRBV7-2 and TRBJ2-5; TRBD2 is a possible D gene (6 bases). The J call is doubtful: the DNA matches TRBJ2-7 better. The CDR3 is 16 amino acids. Germline V gene lookup returns CDR1 SGHTA and CDR2 FQGNSA. CDR3 DNA: TGTGCCAGCAGCTTCTTCGGAGGGCTTAGCTCCTACGAGCAGTACTTC. It translates to CASSFFGGLSSYEQYF.

This chain connects TRBV2 to TRBJ2-4; maybe TRBD1 (6 bases). The CDR3 loop spans 13 amino acids. CDR1 is SNHLY and CDR2 is FYNNEI in the germline V gene. V was shortened by 6 bases and J by 6 bases, with 12 bases between the two germline ends. The CDR3 nucleotides are TGTGCCAGCAGATCAGGGGTTGGAAACATTCAGTACTTC. Residues: CASRSGVGNIQYF.

The V gene is TRBV6-6, the J gene TRBJ1-2, with 8 bases lining up with TRBD1. The CDR3 has 13 residues. Germline values: CDR1 MNHNY, CDR2 SVGAGI (reference sequence). The J segment lost 7 bases and the V segment lost 4 bases, leaving 5 bases of the junction unmatched. CDR3 sequence (DNA): TGTGCCAGCAGTTCTACAGGGGGTTCTGGCTACACCTTC. Translating gives CASSSTGGSGYTF.

V gene TRBV10-3 combines with J gene TRBJ1-4; no firm D call. The V gene's germline CDR1 is ENHRY and CDR2 SYGVKD. The CDR3 runs 13 residues. Trimming pared 3 bases from V and 5 bases from J, leaving 7 bases between. In nucleotides, the CDR3 is TGTGCCATCAGTGAAGGCAGGAATGAAAAACTGTTTTTT. It encodes CAISEGRNEKLFF.

The rearrangement uses TRBV25-1 and TRBJ2-7; 10 bases map to TRBD1. Germline V gene data show CDR1 as MGHDK and CDR2 as SYGVNS. CDR3 length: 16 residues. V shed 4 bases, J shed 6 bases, and the junction held 12 bases outside the gene matches. The CDR3, as DNA: TGTGCCAGCAGTGCCGGGTGGGGACAGGGGTTAGTCGAGCAGTACTTC. Translation: CASSAGWGQGLVEQYF.

The J gene is TRBJ2-5, the V gene TRBV29-1, with a tentative D call TRBD1 (5 bases). The length of the CDR3 is 11 residues. V was clipped by 6 bases and J by 7 bases, with 12 bases between them. Germline lookup yields CDR1 SQVTM and CDR2 ANQGSEA. The CDR3 bases are TGCAGCGTCCTAGGGGCGGTGACCCAGTACTTC. Translation gives CSVLGAVTQYF.

The rearrangement joins TRBV6-5 to TRBJ2-7, with 10 bases matching TRBD1. Germline values: CDR1 MNHEY, CDR2 SVGAGI. The CDR3 is made up of 14 amino acids. The V segment lost 6 bases and the J segment 7 bases; nucleotides outside the gene matches: 9. For the CDR3, the DNA is TGTGCCAGCAGACCCGACAGGGGGCAGTGGGAGCAGTACTTC. Translation gives CASRPDRGQWEQYF.

This rearrangement joins TRBV7-3 to TRBJ2-5, with a weak D call TRBD1 (6 bases). V lost 3 bases and J lost 2, with 13 bases in between. CDR1 is SGHTA and CDR2 is FQGTGA in the germline V gene. The CDR3 consists of 15 residues. The chain's CDR3 is CASSFTPGQQETQYF. As DNA, the CDR3 is TGTGCCAGCAGCTTTACCCCGGGACAACAAGAGACCCAGTACTTC.

The chain has TRBV5-1 and TRBJ2-3, with TRBD2 matching 8 bases. Per the germline V gene, CDR1 is SGHRS and CDR2 is YFSETQ. There are 16 residues in the CDR3. After removal of 4 bases from V and 0 bases from J, the junction contained 7 bases not matched to a gene. The CDR3: CASSTSSGGSTDTQYF. DNA for the CDR3: TGCGCCAGCAGCACTAGCTCGGGAGGGAGCACAGATACGCAGTATTTT. Full variable domain (remainder filled in from reference TRBV5-1 and TRBJ2-3): KAGVTQTPRYLIKTRGQQVTLSCSPISGHRSVSWYQQTPGQGLQFLFEYFSETQRNKGNFPGRFSGRQFSNSRSEMNVSTLELGDSALYLCASSTSSGGSTDTQYFGPGTRLTVL.

The chain couples TRBV7-9 to TRBJ1-4; 8 nucleotides align to TRBD1. With 4 bases clipped from V and 6 bases from J, the junction kept 1 base outside the gene matches. This CDR3 has 13 residues. Germline V CDR1 and CDR2: SEHNR, FQNEAQ (reference sequence). CDR3 loop: CASSSGQDEKLFF. CDR3 DNA: TGTGCCAGCAGCTCGGGACAGGATGAAAAACTGTTTTTT.

V and J are TRBV5-4 and TRBJ2-7; 12 bases align to TRBD2. The junction had 2 bases not matched to a gene; V was cut back by 3 bases and J by 4 bases. Per germline, CDR1 SGHNT and CDR2 YYREEE (reference sequence). This CDR3 contains 14 residues. The CDR3 spells CASSSTSGSYEQYF. The CDR3, as DNA: TGTGCCAGCAGCTCGACTAGCGGGAGTTACGAGCAGTACTTC. Variable domain in full (rest from reference TRBV5-4 and TRBJ2-7): ETGVTQSPTHLIKTRGQQVTLRCSSQSGHNTVSWYQQALGQGPQFIFQYYREEENGRGNFPPRFSGLQFPNYSSELNVNALELDDSALYLCASSSTSGSYEQYFGPGTRLTVT.

This chain connects TRBV18 to TRBJ2-7; unclear D gene. V lost 1 base to trimming and J lost 0 bases, with 4 bases between them. Germline V CDR1 and CDR2: KGHSH, LQKENI. The CDR3 covers 13 residues. CDR3 coding DNA: TGTGCCAGCTCACCACGCGGCTCCTACGAGCAGTACTTC. As protein: CASSPRGSYEQYF.

J is TRBJ1-4 and V is TRBV28; 9 positions match TRBD1. CDR1 is MDHEN and CDR2 is SYDVKM in the germline V gene. V lost 1 base and J lost 3; bases outside the gene matches: 3. This CDR3 has 16 amino acids. CDR3 DNA: TGTGCCAGCAGTTTATTAACAGGGGGCCCTAATGAAAAACTGTTTTTT. The encoded protein is CASSLLTGGPNEKLFF.

The chain combines TRBV5-1 with TRBJ2-7, with TRBD2 identical over 7 bases. CDR1 is SGHRS, CDR2 YFSETQ, per germline. There are 16 residues in the CDR3. J was trimmed by 2 bases and V by 0 bases; bases with no gene match: 8. The CDR3 protein is CASSLDRTRGTYEQYF. As DNA, the CDR3 is TGCGCCAGCAGCTTGGATAGGACTAGGGGAACCTACGAGCAGTACTTC. Variable domain in full (rest from reference TRBV5-1 and TRBJ2-7): KAGVTQTPRYLIKTRGQQVTLSCSPISGHRSVSWYQQTPGQGLQFLFEYFSETQRNKGNFPGRFSGRQFSNSRSEMNVSTLELGDSALYLCASSLDRTRGTYEQYFGPGTRLTVT.

V and J are TRBV5-6 and TRBJ1-1, with D hard to call. The CDR3 length is 16 residues. Trimming cost V 1 base and J 1 base, with 14 bases left between them. Germline CDR1 reads SGHDT; CDR2 reads YYEEEE. CDR3 coding DNA: TGTGCCAGCAGCTTGTTGTCGGGCGGAGGGAACACTGAAGCTTTCTTT. Its translation is CASSLLSGGGNTEAFF. The full variable domain, its missing parts supplied by reference TRBV5-6 and TRBJ1-1, is DAGVTQSPTHLIKTRGQQVTLRCSPKSGHDTVSWYQQALGQGPQFIFQYYEEEERQRGNFPDRFSGHQFPNYSSELNVNALLLGDSALYLCASSLLSGGGNTEAFFGQGTRLTVV.

The chain combines TRBV27 with TRBJ1-2; the D is unclear. V dropped 1 base and J dropped 3 bases, with 9 bases sitting between them. The germline V gene encodes CDR1 MNHEY and CDR2 SMNVEV (reference sequence). This CDR3 contains 14 residues. The chain's CDR3 is CASSLYGRDYGYTF. CDR3 bases: TGTGCCAGCAGTTTATATGGGCGAGACTATGGCTACACCTTC.

The chain has TRBV28 and TRBJ2-3, with D possibly TRBD1 on 5 matching bases. This CDR3 spans 14 amino acids. V was clipped by 3 bases and J by 4 bases, with 11 bases between them. Germline assignment: CDR1 MDHEN and CDR2 SYDVKM. CDR3 in DNA: TGTGCCAGCAGTTTTGGTCAGGGATCAGATACGCAGTATTTT. Translating it yields CASSFGQGSDTQYF.